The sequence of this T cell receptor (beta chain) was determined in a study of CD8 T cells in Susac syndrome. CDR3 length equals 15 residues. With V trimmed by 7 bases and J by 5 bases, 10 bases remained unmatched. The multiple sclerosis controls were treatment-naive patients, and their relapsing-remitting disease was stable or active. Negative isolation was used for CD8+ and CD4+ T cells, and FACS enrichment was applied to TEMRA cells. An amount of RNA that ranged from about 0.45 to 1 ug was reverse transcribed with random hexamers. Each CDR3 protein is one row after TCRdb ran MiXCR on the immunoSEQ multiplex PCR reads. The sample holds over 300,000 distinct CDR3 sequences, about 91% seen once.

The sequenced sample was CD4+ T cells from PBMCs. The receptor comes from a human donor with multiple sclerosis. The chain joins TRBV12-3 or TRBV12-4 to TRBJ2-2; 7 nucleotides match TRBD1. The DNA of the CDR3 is TGTGCCAGCACCCTAAGGGGGCGATTTACCGGGGAGCTGTTTTTT. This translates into CASTLRGRFTGELFF.